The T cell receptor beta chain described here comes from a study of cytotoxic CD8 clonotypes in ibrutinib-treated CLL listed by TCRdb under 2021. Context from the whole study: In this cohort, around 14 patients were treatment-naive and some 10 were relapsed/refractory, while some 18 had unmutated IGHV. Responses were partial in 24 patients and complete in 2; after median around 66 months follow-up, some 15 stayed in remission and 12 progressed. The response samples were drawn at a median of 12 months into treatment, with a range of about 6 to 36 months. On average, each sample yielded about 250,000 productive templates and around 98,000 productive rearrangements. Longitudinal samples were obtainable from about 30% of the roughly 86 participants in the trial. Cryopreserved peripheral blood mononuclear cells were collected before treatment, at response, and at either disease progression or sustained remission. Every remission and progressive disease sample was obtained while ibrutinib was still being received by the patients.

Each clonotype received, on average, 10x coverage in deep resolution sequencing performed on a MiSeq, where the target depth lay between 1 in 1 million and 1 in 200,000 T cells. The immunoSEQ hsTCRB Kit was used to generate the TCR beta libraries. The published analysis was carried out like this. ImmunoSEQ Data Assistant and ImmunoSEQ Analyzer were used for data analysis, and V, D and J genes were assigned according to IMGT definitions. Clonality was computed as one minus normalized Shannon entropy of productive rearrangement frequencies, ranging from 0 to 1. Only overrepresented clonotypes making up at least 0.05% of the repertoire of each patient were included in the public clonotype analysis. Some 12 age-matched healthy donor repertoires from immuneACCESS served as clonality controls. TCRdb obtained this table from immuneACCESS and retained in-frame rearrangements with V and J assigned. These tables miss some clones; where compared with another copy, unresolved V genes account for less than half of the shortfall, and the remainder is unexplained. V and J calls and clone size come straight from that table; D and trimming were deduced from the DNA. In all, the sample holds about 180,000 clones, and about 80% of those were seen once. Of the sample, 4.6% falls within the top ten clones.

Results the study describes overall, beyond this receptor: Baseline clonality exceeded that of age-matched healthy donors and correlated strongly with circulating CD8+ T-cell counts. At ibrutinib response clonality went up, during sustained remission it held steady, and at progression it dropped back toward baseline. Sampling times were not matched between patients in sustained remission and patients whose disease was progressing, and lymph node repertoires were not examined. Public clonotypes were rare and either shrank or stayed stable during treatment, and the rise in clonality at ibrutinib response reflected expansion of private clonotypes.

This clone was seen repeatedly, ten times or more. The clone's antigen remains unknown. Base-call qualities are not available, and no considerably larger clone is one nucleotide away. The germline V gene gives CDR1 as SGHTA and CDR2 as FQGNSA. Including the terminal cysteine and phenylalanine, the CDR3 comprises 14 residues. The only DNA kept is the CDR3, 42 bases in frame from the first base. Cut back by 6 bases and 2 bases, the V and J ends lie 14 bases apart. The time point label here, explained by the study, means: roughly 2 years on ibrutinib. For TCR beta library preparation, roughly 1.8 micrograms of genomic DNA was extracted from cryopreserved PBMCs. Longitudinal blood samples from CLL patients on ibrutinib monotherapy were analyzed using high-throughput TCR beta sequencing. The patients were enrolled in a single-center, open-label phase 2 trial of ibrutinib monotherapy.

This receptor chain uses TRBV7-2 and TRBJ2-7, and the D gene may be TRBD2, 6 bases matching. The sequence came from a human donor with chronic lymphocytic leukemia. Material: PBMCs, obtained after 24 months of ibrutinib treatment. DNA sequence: TGTGCCAGCAGTGTAGCGGCCCAAACCTACGAGCAGTACTTC. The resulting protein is CASSVAAQTYEQYF. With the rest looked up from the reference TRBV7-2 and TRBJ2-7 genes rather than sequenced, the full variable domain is GAGVSQSPSNKVTEKGKDVELRCDPISGHTALYWYRQSLGQGLEFLIYFQGNSAPDKSGLPSDRFSAERTGGSVSTLTIQRTQQEDSAVYLCASSVAAQTYEQYFGPGTRLTVT.